Sequencing of this T cell receptor beta chain was carried out in a study of blood T cell repertoires in COVID-19. For the study at large: Sample material is recorded as cDNA or gDNA derived from T cells, B-cell-depleted T cells, or PBMCs.

CDR3 length: 13 residues. Looked up from germline, CDR1 is SGHTA and CDR2 is FQGNSA. The V gene lost 3 bases and the J gene lost 1 base, with 6 bases spanning the gap. This clone has only one observation. TCRdb's copy holds only in-frame clones and misses some; the assay was immunoSEQ multiplex PCR. The data show roughly 250,000 clones, with 80% to 90% seen just once and roughly 4.3% held by the top ten. The V gene is TRBV7-2, the J gene TRBJ1-1; D uncertain. Sequencing input: PBMCs or T cells enriched from blood (not recorded which). The sequence was collected from a woman in her 30s who had recovered from COVID-19. The CDR3 sequence: CASSFGRNTEAFF. CDR3 coding DNA: TGTGCCAGCAGCTTTGGGAGGAACACTGAAGCTTTCTTT.